Each of the 32 T cell receptor beta chains below was sequenced from the same sample in a study of blood T cell repertoires in COVID-19. This table comes from immunoSEQ multiplex PCR, and its TCRdb copy is limited to in-frame clones, with some not included. This table holds about 270,000 clones, about 90% found once. Specimen: peripheral blood. These receptors were obtained from a woman in her twenties or thirties with COVID-19, enrolled during active disease.

The chain joins TRBV19 to TRBJ1-5; TRBD1 matches at 8 bases. This CDR3 is built from 14 residues. The V and J ends lost 1 base and 4 bases, in that order; junction bases with no gene match: 0. Germline V CDR1 and CDR2: LNHDA, SQIVND (reference sequence). CDR3 nucleotide sequence: TGTGCCAGTAGTATAGGACAGGGGAATCAGCCCCAGCATTTT. Residues: CASSIGQGNQPQHF.

The rearrangement joins TRBV5-1 to TRBJ2-5, with D perhaps matching TRBD1 (5 bases). CDR1 and CDR2 from the germline V gene are SGHRS and YFSETQ. The ends were cut back, 2 bases at V and 1 base at J, with 12 bases in the middle. CDR3 length: 15 amino acids. The CDR3 sequence is CASSLYFGAQETQYF. CDR3 DNA sequence: TGCGCCAGCAGCTTATATTTTGGGGCCCAAGAGACCCAGTACTTC.

The chain employs TRBV14 and TRBJ2-3, with TRBD2 as a possible D gene (5 bases). V was clipped by 2 bases and J by 5 bases, with 17 bases between them. Per the germline V gene, CDR1 is SGHDN and CDR2 is FVKESK. The CDR3 length is 16 residues. The CDR3 coding sequence is TGTGCCAGCAGCCAAAGATACGGAGGAGGTGGAGATACGCAGTATTTT. This codes for CASSQRYGGGGDTQYF.

This clone was observed a single time. The V and J genes are TRBV25-1 and TRBJ1-3; no clear D. CDR1 is MGHDK and CDR2 is SYGVNS in the germline V gene. V was clipped by 4 bases and J by 3 bases, with 13 bases between them. This CDR3 comprises 15 residues. The CDR3 loop is CASSASGAIGNTIYF. CDR3 DNA sequence: TGTGCCAGCAGTGCTTCGGGAGCGATTGGAAACACCATATATTTT.

Comment on this clone: At one boundary the junction diverges from the germline segment, which might be a read error. This sequence joins TRBV7-9 and TRBJ2-7; D is unresolved. Germline loops: CDR1 SEHNR, CDR2 FQNEAQ (reference sequence). CDR3 length: 11 residues. The CDR3 loop is CASSALGLTLF. The CDR3 nucleotides are TGTGCCAGCAGCGCCCTAGGCCTTACACTATTC.

This chain uses TRBV10-1 with TRBJ2-7; a possible D gene is TRBD2 (5 bases). The CDR3 covers 13 residues. Germline V gene sequence: CDR1 WNHNN, CDR2 SYGVQD (reference sequence). V was cut by 2 bases and J by 4 bases, with 9 bases left in between. In nucleotides, the CDR3 is TGCGCCAGCAGTGAGACCGAGGGTTACGAGCAGTACTTC. This codes for CASSETEGYEQYF.

V and J are TRBV11-2 and TRBJ1-6, with a weak D call TRBD1 (5 bases). This CDR3 region has 14 residues. With 1 base removed from V and 7 bases from J, the gap between germline ends came to 8 bases. Germline V gene lookup returns CDR1 SGHAT and CDR2 FQNNGV. The CDR3 is CASSLGQGNSPLHF. In nucleotides, the CDR3 is TGTGCCAGCAGCTTAGGCCAGGGAAATTCACCCCTCCACTTT.

The chain employs TRBV18 and TRBJ2-2; weak D call: TRBD2 (5 bases). The germline CDR1 and CDR2 sequences are KGHSH and LQKENI. Trimming pared 1 base from V and 4 bases from J, leaving 7 bases between. The CDR3 extends over 14 amino acids. CDR3: CASSPLEGTGELFF. In DNA, the CDR3 is TGTGCCAGCTCACCACTCGAGGGCACCGGGGAGCTGTTTTTT.

The V call is TRBV5-4, the J call TRBJ1-3, with D possibly matching TRBD1 (6 bases). CDR1 is SGHNT and CDR2 is YYREEE in the germline V gene (reference sequence). The CDR3 sequence is 15 residues long. Trimming left V 4 bases short and J 4 bases short, with 15 bases between. This CDR3 is CASSVGGQKGNTIYF. DNA for the CDR3: TGTGCCAGCAGCGTCGGCGGACAGAAAGGAAACACCATATATTTT.

CDR3 region: CASSRFGGFPANIQYF. For the CDR3, the DNA is TGCGCCAGCAGTCGCTTCGGGGGGTTTCCTGCAAACATTCAGTACTTC. The genes are TRBV5-1 and TRBJ2-4; 7 bases are a match to TRBD2. The germline V gene encodes CDR1 SGHRS and CDR2 YFSETQ. This CDR3 has 16 amino acids. Losses at the gene ends were 5 bases for V and 6 bases for J; bases not matched to a gene: 14.

The chain uses TRBV7-8 and TRBJ2-1; tentative D call: TRBD2 (5 bases). Germline CDR1 SGHVS, CDR2 FQNEAQ. Trimming stripped 2 bases from V and 4 bases from J, with 15 bases between. There are 16 residues in the CDR3. CDR3: CASSLWDRGKYNEQFF. The DNA for the CDR3 is TGTGCCAGCAGCTTATGGGATCGGGGAAAATACAATGAGCAGTTCTTC.

The rearrangement uses TRBV5-6 and TRBJ2-7; 7 bases line up with TRBD2. Germline V gene sequence: CDR1 SGHDT, CDR2 YYEEEE. J was trimmed by 3 bases and V by 3 bases; bases with no gene match: 6. The CDR3 spans 14 residues. CDR3 nucleotide sequence: TGTGCCAGCAGCTCAGCCGGGAGGCACTACGAGCAGTACTTC. It is translated as CASSSAGRHYEQYF.

The J gene is TRBJ1-5, the V gene TRBV4-2, with D possibly TRBD1 on 5 matching bases. Germline-derived CDR1 and CDR2 are LGHNA and YNFKEQ. The CDR3 totals 18 residues. The V gene lost 2 bases and the J gene lost 1 base, with 18 bases spanning the gap. The CDR3 loop reads CASSQTAIGARSNQPQHF. CDR3 nucleotide sequence: TGTGCCAGCAGCCAAACGGCTATTGGGGCGCGAAGCAATCAGCCCCAGCATTTT.

The rearrangement links TRBV6-6 to TRBJ1-6; no firm D call. The ends were cut back, 0 bases at V and 9 bases at J, with 12 bases in the middle. The CDR3 is 15 residues long. Germline-derived CDR1 and CDR2 are MNHNY and SVGAGI (reference sequence). The CDR3 coding sequence is TGTGCCAGCAGTTACTCGGGCATGTTGGGTTCACCCCTCCACTTT. Translated, it gives CASSYSGMLGSPLHF.

This clone was observed once. The chain recombines TRBV19 with TRBJ2-3; no firm D call. The CDR3 loop spans 13 amino acids. Per the germline V gene, CDR1 is LNHDA and CDR2 is SQIVND (reference sequence). Trimming left V 7 bases short and J 9 bases short, with 17 bases between. The CDR3 bases are TGTGCCAGTATCGAGAACCTCCTGGGCACGCAGTATTTT. Protein: CASIENLLGTQYF.

This chain joins TRBV5-6 and TRBJ1-6; D not certain. This CDR3 spans 13 amino acids. Germline V gives CDR1 SGHDT, CDR2 YYEEEE. V shed 5 bases and J shed 6 bases, with 9 bases lying between them. The CDR3 is CASSWEINSPLHF. The CDR3 nucleotides are TGTGCCAGCAGTTGGGAGATTAATTCACCCCTCCACTTT.

This clone was counted a single time. The identical CDR3 is also encoded by other nucleotide sequences in the sample. V usage is TRBV10-1 and J usage is TRBJ1-1; D remains unclear. V lost 1 base, J lost 5 bases, and 8 bases lay in between. The CDR3 length is 13 residues. The germline V gene encodes CDR1 WNHNN and CDR2 SYGVQD (reference sequence). CDR3 loop: CASSEYGETEAFF. The CDR3 nucleotides are TGCGCCAGCAGTGAGTACGGGGAAACTGAAGCTTTCTTT.

The chain couples TRBV2 to TRBJ2-1; TRBD2 matches at 15 bases. Per germline, CDR1 SNHLY and CDR2 FYNNEI. The ends lost 7 bases at V and 10 bases at J; junction bases unmatched: 8. CDR3 length equals 15 residues. DNA of the CDR3: TGTGCCAGCAAGGAAAGGACTAGCGGGGGGGGCGAGCAGTTCTTC. Translation: CASKERTSGGGEQFF.

The CDR3 DNA reads as TGTGCCTGGAGCCCGGGATCCGCAACTAATGAAAAACTGTTTTTT. This gives the protein CAWSPGSATNEKLFF. This chain connects TRBV30 to TRBJ1-4; the D is unclear. The germline V gene encodes CDR1 GTSNPN and CDR2 SVGIG (reference sequence). This CDR3 contains 15 residues. V dropped 3 bases and J dropped 0 bases, with 11 bases sitting between them.

The rearrangement uses TRBV11-2 and TRBJ2-3, with 8 bases that match TRBD2. The CDR3 has 18 amino acids. The ends lost 2 bases at V and 5 bases at J; junction bases unmatched: 15. Germline values: CDR1 SGHAT, CDR2 FQNNGV. CDR3 amino acids: CASSLLGGGPRRGDTQYF. CDR3 sequence (DNA): TGTGCCAGCAGCTTATTAGGCGGGGGGCCTCGACGGGGAGATACGCAGTATTTT.

This clone occurred once. The rearrangement joins TRBV3-1 (or the pseudogene TRBV3-2) to TRBJ2-7; 11 positions match TRBD1. This CDR3 comprises 15 residues. From germline, CDR1 is LGHDT and CDR2 YNNKEL (reference sequence). V lost 4 bases to trimming and J lost 2 bases; unmatched junction nucleotides: 4. CDR3 amino acids: CASSLGTGGPYEQYF. CDR3 sequence (DNA): TGTGCCAGCAGCCTAGGGACAGGGGGACCCTACGAGCAGTACTTC.

The chain carries TRBV19 and TRBJ2-3; 7 nucleotides align to TRBD2. Germline lookup yields CDR1 LNHDA and CDR2 SQIVND (reference sequence). This CDR3 is 15 amino acids long. Trimming cost V 5 bases and J 6 bases; bases outside gene matches: 11. CDR3 sequence reads: CASSVIGTTSDTQYF. The CDR3 DNA reads TGTGCCAGTAGTGTCATCGGGACTACATCGGATACGCAGTATTTT.

A note on this clone: This sample includes further DNA sequences coding for the same CDR3. The genes are TRBV7-9 and TRBJ1-1; D is unclear. The CDR3 loop spans 13 amino acids. Germline lookup yields CDR1 SEHNR and CDR2 FQNEAQ (reference sequence). V dropped 1 base and J dropped 4 bases, with 7 bases sitting between them. The CDR3 is CASSLGSGTEAFF. CDR3 sequence (DNA): TGTGCCAGCAGCTTAGGGTCGGGCACTGAAGCTTTCTTT.

This clone was seen once. The J gene is TRBJ2-3, the V gene TRBV4-1; 12 bases map to TRBD2. Germline V gene sequence: CDR1 MGHRA, CDR2 YSYEKL. J lost 3 bases, V lost 3 bases, and 4 bases had no gene match. There are 16 residues in the CDR3. The DNA for the CDR3 is TGCGCCAGCAGCCAGGAACTAGCGGGGGGTACAGATACGCAGTATTTT. Translating gives CASSQELAGGTDTQYF.

This clone showed up just a few times. The V and J genes are TRBV15 and TRBJ2-7; weak D call: TRBD2 (6 bases). The CDR3 covers 13 residues. Germline-derived CDR1 and CDR2 are LNHNV and YYDKDF (reference sequence). V dropped 5 bases and J dropped 2 bases, with 10 bases sitting between them. The CDR3 protein is CATSGRGPYEQYF. The CDR3 DNA reads TGTGCCACCAGCGGGCGGGGTCCCTACGAGCAGTACTTC.

The V call is TRBV11-2, the J call TRBJ1-2; the D is unclear. Germline V CDR1 and CDR2: SGHAT, FQNNGV. The V end lost 1 base, the J end lost 7 bases, and 25 bases lay between the germline ends. CDR3 length equals 18 residues. The CDR3, as DNA: TGTGCCAGCAGCTTAGTTGTTTCTAAGAACAGCCAGTTACTTGGCTACACCTTC. It yields the protein CASSLVVSKNSQLLGYTF.

The J gene is TRBJ1-1, the V gene TRBV5-4; D remains ambiguous. CDR1 is SGHNT, CDR2 YYREEE, per germline (reference sequence). CDR3 length: 17 amino acids. Trimming removed 1 base at V and 1 base at J, with 17 bases between. CDR3 region: CASSLRKVTSANTEAFF. DNA of the CDR3: TGTGCCAGCAGCTTGAGGAAGGTTACAAGCGCGAACACTGAAGCTTTCTTT.

V is TRBV7-9 and J is TRBJ2-7; perhaps TRBD2 as D (7 bases). CDR3 length: 15 residues. Germline assignment: CDR1 SEHNR and CDR2 FQNEAQ (reference sequence). V gave up 10 bases and J gave up 0 bases, with 19 bases separating them. The CDR3 region has the DNA TGTGCCACATCTAGGGGGGGGCGCCACTCCTACGAGCAGTACTTC. It translates to CATSRGGRHSYEQYF.

The V call is TRBV29-1, the J call TRBJ1-1; 9 nucleotides match TRBD1. Germline V gives CDR1 SQVTM, CDR2 ANQGSEA. The CDR3 contains 14 residues. J was trimmed by 5 bases and V by 7 bases; bases with no gene match: 11. Here the CDR3 DNA reads TGCAGCGGGAAATCCGGGACAGGGTATACTGAAGCTTTCTTT. Residues: CSGKSGTGYTEAFF.

The chain uses TRBV18 and TRBJ2-2; 7 nucleotides align to TRBD1. CDR1 is KGHSH, CDR2 LQKENI, per germline. The length of the CDR3 is 16 residues. V lost 2 bases to trimming and J lost 4 bases; unmatched junction nucleotides: 7. The CDR3 loop reads CASSPNRGQSTGELFF. Here the CDR3 DNA reads TGTGCCAGCTCACCAAATCGGGGACAGAGCACCGGGGAGCTGTTTTTT.

This clone has only a few counts. The rearrangement uses TRBV7-2 and TRBJ1-1; D unresolved. With 1 base removed from V and 4 bases from J, the gap between germline ends came to 13 bases. The length of the CDR3 is 15 residues. Looked up from germline, CDR1 is SGHTA and CDR2 is FQGNSA. The CDR3 loop reads CASSLVDTGGTEAFF. In nucleotides, the CDR3 is TGTGCCAGCAGCTTAGTTGATACGGGTGGCACTGAAGCTTTCTTT. Combining the CDR3 with reference TRBV7-2 and TRBJ1-1 gives the whole variable domain GAGVSQSPSNKVTEKGKDVELRCDPISGHTALYWYRQSLGQGLEFLIYFQGNSAPDKSGLPSDRFSAERTGGSVSTLTIQRTQQEDSAVYLCASSLVDTGGTEAFFGQGTRLTVV.

V gene TRBV5-1 combines with J gene TRBJ2-7; 16 nucleotides line up with TRBD2. CDR1 is SGHRS, CDR2 YFSETQ, per germline. CDR3 length equals 16 residues. Losses at the gene ends were 4 bases for V and 3 bases for J; bases not matched to a gene: 4. The CDR3 spells CASSPGLAGGNYEQYF. CDR3 sequence (DNA): TGCGCCAGCAGCCCGGGACTAGCGGGGGGGAACTACGAGCAGTACTTC.